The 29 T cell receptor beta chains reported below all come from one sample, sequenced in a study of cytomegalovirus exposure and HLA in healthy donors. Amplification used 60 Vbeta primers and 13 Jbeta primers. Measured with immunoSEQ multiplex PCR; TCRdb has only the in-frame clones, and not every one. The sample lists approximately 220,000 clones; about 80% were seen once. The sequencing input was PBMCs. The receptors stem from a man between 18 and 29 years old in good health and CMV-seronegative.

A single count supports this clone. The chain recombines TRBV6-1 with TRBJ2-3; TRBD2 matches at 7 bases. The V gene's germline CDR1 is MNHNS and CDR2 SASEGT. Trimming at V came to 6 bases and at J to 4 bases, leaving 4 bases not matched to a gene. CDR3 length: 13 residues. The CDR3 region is CASSPSGPDTQYF. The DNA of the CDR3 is TGTGCCAGCAGCCCTAGCGGTCCAGATACGCAGTATTTT.

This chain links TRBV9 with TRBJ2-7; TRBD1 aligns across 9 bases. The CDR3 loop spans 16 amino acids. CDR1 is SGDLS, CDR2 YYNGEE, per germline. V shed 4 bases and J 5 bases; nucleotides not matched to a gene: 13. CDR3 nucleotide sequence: TGTGCCAGCAGCTCCAGAGGGGACAGGGAGATCCACGAGCAGTACTTC. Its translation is CASSSRGDREIHEQYF.

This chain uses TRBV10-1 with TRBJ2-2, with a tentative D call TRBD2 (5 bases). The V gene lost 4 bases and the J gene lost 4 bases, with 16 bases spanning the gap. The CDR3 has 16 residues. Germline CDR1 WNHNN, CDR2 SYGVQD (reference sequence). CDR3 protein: CASSADLTTLTGELFF. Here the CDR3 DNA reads TGCGCCAGCAGTGCCGATCTGACTACACTCACCGGGGAGCTGTTTTTT.

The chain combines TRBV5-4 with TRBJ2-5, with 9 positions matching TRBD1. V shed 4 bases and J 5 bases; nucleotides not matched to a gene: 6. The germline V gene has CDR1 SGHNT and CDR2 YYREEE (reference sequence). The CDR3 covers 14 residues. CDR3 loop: CASSRTQGAETQYF. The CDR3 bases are TGTGCCAGCAGCCGGACACAGGGGGCGGAGACCCAGTACTTC.

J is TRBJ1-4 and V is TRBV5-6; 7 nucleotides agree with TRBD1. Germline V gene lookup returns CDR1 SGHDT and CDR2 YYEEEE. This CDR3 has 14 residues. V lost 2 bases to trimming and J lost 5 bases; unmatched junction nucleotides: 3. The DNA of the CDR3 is TGTGCCAGCAGCTTCGGACAGGACAATGAAAAACTGTTTTTT. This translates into CASSFGQDNEKLFF. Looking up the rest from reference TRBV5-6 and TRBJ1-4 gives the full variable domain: DAGVTQSPTHLIKTRGQQVTLRCSPKSGHDTVSWYQQALGQGPQFIFQYYEEEERQRGNFPDRFSGHQFPNYSSELNVNALLLGDSALYLCASSFGQDNEKLFFGSGTQLSVL.

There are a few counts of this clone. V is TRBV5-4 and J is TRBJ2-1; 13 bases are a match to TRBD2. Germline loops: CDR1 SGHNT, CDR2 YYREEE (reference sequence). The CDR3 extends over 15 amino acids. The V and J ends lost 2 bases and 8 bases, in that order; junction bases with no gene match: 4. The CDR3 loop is CASSLWTSGGDEQFF. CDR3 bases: TGTGCCAGCAGCTTATGGACTAGCGGGGGCGATGAGCAGTTCTTC.

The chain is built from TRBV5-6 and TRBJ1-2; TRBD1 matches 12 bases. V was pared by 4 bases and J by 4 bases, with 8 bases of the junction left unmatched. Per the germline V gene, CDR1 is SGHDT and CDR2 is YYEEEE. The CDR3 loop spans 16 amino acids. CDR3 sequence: CASSPGTGGVVYGYTF. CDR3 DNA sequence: TGTGCCAGCAGCCCCGGGACAGGGGGCGTCGTCTATGGCTACACCTTC.

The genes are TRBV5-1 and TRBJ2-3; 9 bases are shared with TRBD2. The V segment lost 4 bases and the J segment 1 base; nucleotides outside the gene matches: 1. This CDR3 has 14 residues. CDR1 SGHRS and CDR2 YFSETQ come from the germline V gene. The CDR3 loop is CASSRTSGTDTQYF. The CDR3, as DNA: TGCGCCAGCAGCCGGACTAGCGGCACAGATACGCAGTATTTT.

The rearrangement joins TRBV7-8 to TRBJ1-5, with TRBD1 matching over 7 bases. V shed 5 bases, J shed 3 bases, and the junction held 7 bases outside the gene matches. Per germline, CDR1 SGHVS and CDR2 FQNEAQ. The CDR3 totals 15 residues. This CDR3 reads CASSQGVGHNQPQHF. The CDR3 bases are TGTGCCAGCAGCCAGGGGGTGGGCCACAATCAGCCCCAGCATTTT. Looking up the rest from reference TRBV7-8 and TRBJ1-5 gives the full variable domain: GAGVSQSPRYKVAKRGQDVALRCDPISGHVSLFWYQQALGQGPEFLTYFQNEAQLDKSGLPSDRFFAERPEGSVSTLKIQRTQQEDSAVYLCASSQGVGHNQPQHFGDGTRLSIL.

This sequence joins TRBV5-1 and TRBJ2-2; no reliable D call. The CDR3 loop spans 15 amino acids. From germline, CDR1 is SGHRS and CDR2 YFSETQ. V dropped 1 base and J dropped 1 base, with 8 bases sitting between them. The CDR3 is CASSLLLGNTGELFF. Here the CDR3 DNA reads TGCGCCAGCAGCTTGTTGCTAGGGAACACCGGGGAGCTGTTTTTT.

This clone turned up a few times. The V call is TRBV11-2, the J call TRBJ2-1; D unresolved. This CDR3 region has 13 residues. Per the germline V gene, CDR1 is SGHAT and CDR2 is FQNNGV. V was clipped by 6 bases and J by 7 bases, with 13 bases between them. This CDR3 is CASSSQLENEQFF. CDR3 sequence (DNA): TGTGCCAGCAGTTCTCAATTAGAGAATGAGCAGTTCTTC.

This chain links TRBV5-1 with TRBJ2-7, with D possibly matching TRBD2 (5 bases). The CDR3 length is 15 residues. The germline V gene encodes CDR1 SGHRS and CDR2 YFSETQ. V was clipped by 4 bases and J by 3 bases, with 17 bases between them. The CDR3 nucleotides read TGCGCCAGCAGCCCCCGCCCCGGTGCGGGCTACGAGCAGTACTTC. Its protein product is CASSPRPGAGYEQYF.

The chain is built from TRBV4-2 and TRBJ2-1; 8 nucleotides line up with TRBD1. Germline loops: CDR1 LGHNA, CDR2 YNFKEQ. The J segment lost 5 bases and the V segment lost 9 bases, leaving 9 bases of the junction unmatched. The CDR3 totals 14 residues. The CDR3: CASTPGQGNNEQFF. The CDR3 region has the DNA TGTGCCAGTACCCCCGGACAGGGTAACAATGAGCAGTTCTTC.

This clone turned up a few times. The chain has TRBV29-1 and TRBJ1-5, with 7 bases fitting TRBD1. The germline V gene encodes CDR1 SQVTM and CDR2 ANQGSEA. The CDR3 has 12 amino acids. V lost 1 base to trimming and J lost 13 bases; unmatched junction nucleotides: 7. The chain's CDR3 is CSVEGPEQGQHF. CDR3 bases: TGCAGCGTTGAAGGCCCGGAACAGGGGCAGCATTTT. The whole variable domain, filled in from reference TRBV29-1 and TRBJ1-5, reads SAVISQKPSRDICQRGTSLTIQCQVDSQVTMMFWYRQQPGQSLTLIATANQGSEATYESGFVIDKFPISRPNLTFSTLTVSNMSPEDSSIYLCSVEGPEQGQHFGDGTRLSIL.

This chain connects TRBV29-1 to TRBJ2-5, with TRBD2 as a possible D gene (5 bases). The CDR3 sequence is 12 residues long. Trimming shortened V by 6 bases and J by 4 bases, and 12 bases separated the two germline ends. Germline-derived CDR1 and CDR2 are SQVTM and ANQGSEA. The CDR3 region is CSVGRETETQYF. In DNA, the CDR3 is TGCAGCGTAGGAAGGGAGACAGAGACCCAGTACTTC.

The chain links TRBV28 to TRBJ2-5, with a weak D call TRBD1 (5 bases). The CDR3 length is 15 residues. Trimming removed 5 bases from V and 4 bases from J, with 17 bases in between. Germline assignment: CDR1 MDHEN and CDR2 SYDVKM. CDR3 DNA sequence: TGTGCCAGCAGTCCTCAGACAAGCCAGGGAGAGACCCAGTACTTC. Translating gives CASSPQTSQGETQYF. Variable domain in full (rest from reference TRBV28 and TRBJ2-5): DVKVTQSSRYLVKRTGEKVFLECVQDMDHENMFWYRQDPGLGLRLIYFSYDVKMKEKGDIPEGYSVSREKKERFSLILESASTNQTSMYLCASSPQTSQGETQYFGPGTRLLVL.

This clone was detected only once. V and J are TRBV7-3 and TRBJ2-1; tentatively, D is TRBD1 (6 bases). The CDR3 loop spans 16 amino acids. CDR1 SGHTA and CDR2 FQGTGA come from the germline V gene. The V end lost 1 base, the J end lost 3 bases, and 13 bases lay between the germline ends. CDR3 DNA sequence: TGTGCCAGCAGCTTAAATGCAGGGGCCAGCTACAATGAGCAGTTCTTC. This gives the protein CASSLNAGASYNEQFF.

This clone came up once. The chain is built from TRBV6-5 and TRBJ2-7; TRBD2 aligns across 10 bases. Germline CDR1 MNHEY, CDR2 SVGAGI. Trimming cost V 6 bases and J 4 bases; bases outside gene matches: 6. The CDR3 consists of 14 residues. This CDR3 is CASRLAGTLYEQYF. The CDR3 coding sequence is TGTGCCAGCAGACTAGCGGGGACATTATACGAGCAGTACTTC.

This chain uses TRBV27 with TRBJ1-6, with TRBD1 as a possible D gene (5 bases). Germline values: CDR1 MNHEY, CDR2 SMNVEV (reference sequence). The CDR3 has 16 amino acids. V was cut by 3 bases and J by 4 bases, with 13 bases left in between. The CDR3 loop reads CASSFGDGGYNSPLHF. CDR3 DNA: TGTGCCAGCAGTTTTGGCGATGGGGGGTATAATTCACCCCTCCACTTT.

The CDR3 DNA reads as TGTGCCAGCAGCCAACGAGTCACCGGGGAGCTGTTTTTT. Amino acids: CASSQRVTGELFF. The genes are TRBV14 and TRBJ2-2; D is ambiguous. Germline V gene sequence: CDR1 SGHDN, CDR2 FVKESK. The length of the CDR3 is 13 residues. Trimming shortened V by 2 bases and J by 4 bases, and 5 bases separated the two germline ends.

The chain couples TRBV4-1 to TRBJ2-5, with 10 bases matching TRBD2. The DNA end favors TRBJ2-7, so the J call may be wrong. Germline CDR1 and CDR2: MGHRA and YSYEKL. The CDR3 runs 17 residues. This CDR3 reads CASSQPGLAASTYEQYF. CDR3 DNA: TGCGCCAGCAGCCAACCCGGACTAGCGGCATCAACCTACGAGCAGTACTTC.

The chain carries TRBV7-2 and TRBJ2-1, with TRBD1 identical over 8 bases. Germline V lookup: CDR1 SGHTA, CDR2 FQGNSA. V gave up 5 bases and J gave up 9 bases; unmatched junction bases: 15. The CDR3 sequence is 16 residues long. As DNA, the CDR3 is TGTGCCAGCAGCAATCGCCCCGGGACAGGTTTTATTGAGCAGTTCTTC. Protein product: CASSNRPGTGFIEQFF.

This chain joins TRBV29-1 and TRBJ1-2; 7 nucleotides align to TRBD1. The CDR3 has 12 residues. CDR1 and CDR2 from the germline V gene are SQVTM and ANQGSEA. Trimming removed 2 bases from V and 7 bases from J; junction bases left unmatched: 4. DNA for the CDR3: TGCAGCGTTGAAATGACAGGGCTTGGCTACACCTTC. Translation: CSVEMTGLGYTF.

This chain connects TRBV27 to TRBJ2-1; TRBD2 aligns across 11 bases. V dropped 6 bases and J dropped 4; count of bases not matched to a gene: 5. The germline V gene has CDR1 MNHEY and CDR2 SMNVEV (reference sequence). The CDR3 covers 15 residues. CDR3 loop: CASSPGLAVYNEQFF. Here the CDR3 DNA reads TGTGCCAGCAGCCCGGGACTAGCGGTTTACAATGAGCAGTTCTTC.

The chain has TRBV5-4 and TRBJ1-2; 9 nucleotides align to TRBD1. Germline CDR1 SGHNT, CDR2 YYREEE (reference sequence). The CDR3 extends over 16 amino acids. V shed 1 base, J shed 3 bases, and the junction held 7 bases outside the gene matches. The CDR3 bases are TGTGCCAGCAGCTTGCCACAGGGGGCAGTGGACTATGGCTACACCTTC. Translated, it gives CASSLPQGAVDYGYTF.

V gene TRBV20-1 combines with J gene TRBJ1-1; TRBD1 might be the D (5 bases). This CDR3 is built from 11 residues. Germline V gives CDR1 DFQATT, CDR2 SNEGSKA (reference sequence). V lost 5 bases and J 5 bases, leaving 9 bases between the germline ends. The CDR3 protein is CSALKGTEAFF. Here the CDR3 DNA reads TGCAGTGCTCTTAAGGGGACTGAAGCTTTCTTT.

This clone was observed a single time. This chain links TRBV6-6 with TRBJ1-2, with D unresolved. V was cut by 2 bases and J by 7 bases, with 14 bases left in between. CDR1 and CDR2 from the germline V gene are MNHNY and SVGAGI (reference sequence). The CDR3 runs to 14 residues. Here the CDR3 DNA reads TGTGCCAGCAGTTACCCCGAAAACGACTCTGGCTACACCTTC. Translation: CASSYPENDSGYTF.

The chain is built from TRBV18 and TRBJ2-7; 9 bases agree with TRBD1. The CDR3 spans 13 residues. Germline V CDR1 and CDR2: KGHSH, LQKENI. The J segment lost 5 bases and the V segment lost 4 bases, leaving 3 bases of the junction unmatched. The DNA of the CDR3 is TGTGCCAGCTCACTGCGACAGGGGGACGAGCAGTACTTC. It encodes CASSLRQGDEQYF.

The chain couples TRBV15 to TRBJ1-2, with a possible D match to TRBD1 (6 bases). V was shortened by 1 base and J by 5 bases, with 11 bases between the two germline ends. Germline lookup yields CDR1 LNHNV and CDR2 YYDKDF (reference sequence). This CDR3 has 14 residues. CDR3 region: CATSRATGTYGYTF. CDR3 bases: TGTGCCACCAGCAGAGCCACAGGGACGTATGGCTACACCTTC.